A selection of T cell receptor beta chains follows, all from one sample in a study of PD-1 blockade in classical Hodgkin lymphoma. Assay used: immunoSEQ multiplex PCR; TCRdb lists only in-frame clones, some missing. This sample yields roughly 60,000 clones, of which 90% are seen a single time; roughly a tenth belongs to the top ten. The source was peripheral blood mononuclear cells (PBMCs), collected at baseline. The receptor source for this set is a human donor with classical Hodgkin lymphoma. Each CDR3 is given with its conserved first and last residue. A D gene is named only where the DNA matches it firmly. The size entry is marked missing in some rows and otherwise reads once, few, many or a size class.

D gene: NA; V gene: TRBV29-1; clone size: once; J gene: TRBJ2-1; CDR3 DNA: TGCAGCGTTGTGGACTCCCCGGGATCCTACAATGAGCAGTTCTTC; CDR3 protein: CSVVDSPGSYNEQFF
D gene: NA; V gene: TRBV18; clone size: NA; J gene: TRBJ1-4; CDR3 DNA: TGTGCCAGCTCACCACCGCGTGAAAAACTGTTTTTT; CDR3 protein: CASSPPREKLFF
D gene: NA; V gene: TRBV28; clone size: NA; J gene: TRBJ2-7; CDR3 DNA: TGTGCCAGCAGTTTAACGGTGGGACCTTCCGAGCAGTACTTC; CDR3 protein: CASSLTVGPSEQYF
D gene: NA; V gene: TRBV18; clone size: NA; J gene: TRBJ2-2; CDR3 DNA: TGTGCCAGCTCACCAGTCAGTATGAACACCGGGGAGCTGTTTTTT; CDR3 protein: CASSPVSMNTGELFF
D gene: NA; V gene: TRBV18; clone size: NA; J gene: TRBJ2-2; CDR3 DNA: TGTGCCAGCTCCTCTACAGCTCAAACAGGGACCGGGGAGCTGTTTTTT; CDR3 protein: CASSSTAQTGTGELFF
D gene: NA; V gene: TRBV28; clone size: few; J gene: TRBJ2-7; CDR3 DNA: TGTGCCAGCAGTTTACGAGGCCAGGGTACCGAGCAGTACTTC; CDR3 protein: CASSLRGQGTEQYF
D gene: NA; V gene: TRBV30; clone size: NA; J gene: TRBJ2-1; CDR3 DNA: TGTGCCTGGAGTCCCGGGTGGAGGAACAATGAGCAGTTCTTC; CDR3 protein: CAWSPGWRNNEQFF
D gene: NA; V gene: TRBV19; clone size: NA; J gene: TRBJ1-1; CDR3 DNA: TGTGCCAGTTTTGGGGAACGGGCCAGCGCTGAAGCTTTCTTT; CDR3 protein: CASFGERASAEAFF
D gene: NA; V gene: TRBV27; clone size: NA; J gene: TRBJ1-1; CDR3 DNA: TGTGCCAGCAGTCCAAGGGGTGGGGGAGAAGGGACTGAAGCTTTCTTT; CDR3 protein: CASSPRGGGEGTEAFF
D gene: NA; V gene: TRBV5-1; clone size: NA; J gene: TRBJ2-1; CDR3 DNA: TGCGCCAGCCGATCCAGAGGAGATTACAATGAGCAGTTCTTC; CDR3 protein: CASRSRGDYNEQFF
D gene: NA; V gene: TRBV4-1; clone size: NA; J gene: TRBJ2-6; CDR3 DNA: TGCGCCAGCAGGGGCTCTGGGGCCAACGTCCTGACTTTC; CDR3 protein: CASRGSGANVLTF
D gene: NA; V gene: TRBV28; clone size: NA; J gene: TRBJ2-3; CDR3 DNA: TGTGCCAGCAGGTACATCGCTAGCACAGATACGCAGTATTTT; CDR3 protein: CASRYIASTDTQYF
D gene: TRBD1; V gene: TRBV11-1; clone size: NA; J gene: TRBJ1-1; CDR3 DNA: TGTGCCAGCAGCCACAGGGGGATGGACACTGAAGCTTTCTTT; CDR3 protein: CASSHRGMDTEAFF
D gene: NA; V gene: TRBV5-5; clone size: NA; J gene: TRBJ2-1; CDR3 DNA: TGTGCCAGCAGCTGGGCCAATGAGCAGTTCTTC; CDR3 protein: CASSWANEQFF
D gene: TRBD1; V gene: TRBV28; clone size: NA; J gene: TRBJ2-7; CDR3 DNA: TGTGCCAGCAGCTATACGACAGGGCTCGAGCAGTACTTC; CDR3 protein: CASSYTTGLEQYF
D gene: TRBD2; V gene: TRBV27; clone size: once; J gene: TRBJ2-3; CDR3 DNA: TGTGCCAGCAGTTCACTCACGGGGGGGCCGAGCACAGATACGCAGTATTTT; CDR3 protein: CASSSLTGGPSTDTQYF
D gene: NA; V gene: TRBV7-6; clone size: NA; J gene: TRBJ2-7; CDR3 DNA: TGTGCCAGCAGCTCCGAATCCTACGAGCAGTACTTC; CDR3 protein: CASSSESYEQYF
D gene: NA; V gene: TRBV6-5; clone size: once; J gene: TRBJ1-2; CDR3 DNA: TGTGCCAGCAGTTTGGGCCTCACGGGCGGCTACACCTTC; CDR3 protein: CASSLGLTGGYTF